What follows are 15 T cell receptor beta chains derived from one specimen sequenced in a study of breast tumors, draining lymph nodes, adjacent tissues (TCRdb year 2016). Lymph node samples came from the axillary draining lymph nodes of breast cancer patients. The library came from multiplex PCR. Reads for this sample came from an Illumina HiSeq 2000. TCRdb reran the public reads through fastp at Q25 and MiXCR, keeping productive beta chains. One record per CDR3 amino acid sequence lists the most common genes and DNA. Present in this sample are roughly 100,000 distinct CDR3 sequences, less than 40% of which were seen just once. In total, the top ten clones hold under 6.5% of the sample. Sequenced sample: axillary lymph node tissue. All receptors come from a female donor with breast cancer. Some clones in this sample may be carry-over from other donors' samples.

At least ten counts were recorded for this clonotype. The J gene is TRBJ2-7, the V gene TRBV10-3; TRBD1 might be the D (6 bases). This CDR3 spans 13 amino acids. V was trimmed by 7 bases and J by 3 bases, leaving 13 bases between them. Germline V lookup: CDR1 ENHRY, CDR2 SYGVKD. This chain's CDR3 is CAINPGQGYEQYF. The CDR3, as DNA: TGTGCCATCAATCCGGGACAAGGCTACGAGCAGTACTTC.

This clonotype was seen repeatedly, ten times or more. The chain combines TRBV20-1 with TRBJ1-5; D is possibly TRBD1 (5 bases). CDR1 and CDR2 (germline): DFQATT, SNEGSKA (reference sequence). The CDR3 contains 15 residues. V was trimmed by 3 bases and J by 1 base, leaving 13 bases between them. The CDR3 sequence is CSASGGSQSNQPQHF. CDR3 DNA: TGCAGTGCTAGTGGGGGAAGCCAAAGCAATCAGCCCCAGCATTTT.

There are many counts of this clonotype. The chain joins TRBV9 to TRBJ1-2; no definite D call. This CDR3 has 14 amino acids. Germline loops: CDR1 SGDLS, CDR2 YYNGEE. With 0 bases removed from V and 2 bases from J, the gap between germline ends came to 8 bases. The CDR3: CASSVGPENYGYTF. DNA of the CDR3: TGTGCCAGCAGCGTAGGTCCCGAAAACTATGGCTACACCTTC.

This clonotype was detected many times. A much larger clone is a single base away; this may be a read error. This rearrangement joins TRBV11-1 to TRBJ2-7, with 9 bases identical to TRBD1. V was pared by 5 bases and J by 2 bases, with 4 bases of the junction left unmatched. The CDR3 contains 14 residues. Per the germline V gene, CDR1 is SGHAT and CDR2 is FQDESV (reference sequence). CDR3 nucleotide sequence: TGTGCCAGCAGCGTGGACAGGGGAGCCTACGAGCAGTACTTC. It translates to CASSVDRGAYEQYF.

This clonotype has ten or more counts. This rearrangement joins TRBV18 to TRBJ2-7; D gene unclear. V was shortened by 3 bases and J by 0 bases, with 6 bases between the two germline ends. The germline gives CDR1 KGHSH, CDR2 LQKENI. The CDR3 length is 13 residues. As DNA, the CDR3 is TGTGCCAGCTCACCTTCCCGCTCCTACGAGCAGTACTTC. This translates into CASSPSRSYEQYF.

This clonotype was picked up many times. The rearrangement links TRBV9 to TRBJ2-3; either TRBD1 or TRBD2 may supply D (6 bases each). The germline CDR1 and CDR2 sequences are SGDLS and YYNGEE. The CDR3 has 14 residues. With 3 bases removed from V and 5 bases from J, the gap between germline ends came to 13 bases. The DNA of the CDR3 is TGTGCCAGCAGCGAAGGGGGGCCGTTAGATACGCAGTATTTT. Amino acid sequence: CASSEGGPLDTQYF.

This clonotype appeared many times. The junction differs from germline at one of its ends, possibly a read error. For the CDR3, the DNA is TGTGCCAGCAGTCACTCGACCGGTCTGGATACGCAGTATTTT. This codes for CASSHSTGLDTQYF. This chain joins TRBV6-2 or TRBV6-3 and TRBJ2-3; D is unresolved. The CDR3 totals 14 residues. Germline CDR1 is MNHEY and CDR2 is SVGEGT.

By frequency in the sample, this clonotype is medium-sized. The chain couples TRBV20-1 to TRBJ2-5; 11 bases fit TRBD1. The CDR3 totals 13 residues. V gave up 2 bases and J gave up 5 bases; unmatched junction bases: 1. Germline CDR1 reads DFQATT; CDR2 reads SNEGSKA (reference sequence). CDR3 loop: CSARRTGGETQYF. The DNA for the CDR3 is TGCAGTGCTAGAAGGACAGGGGGCGAGACCCAGTACTTC.

This clonotype showed up many times. The chain employs TRBV29-1 and TRBJ2-1, with TRBD2 identical over 9 bases. Germline CDR1 SQVTM, CDR2 ANQGSEA. V was pared by 4 bases and J by 6 bases, with 13 bases of the junction left unmatched. There are 16 residues in the CDR3. CDR3 amino acids: CSVASGKGGLANEQFF. The CDR3, as DNA: TGCAGCGTTGCTAGCGGGAAGGGTGGTTTGGCCAATGAGCAGTTCTTC.

Many counts were recorded for this clonotype. CDR3 in amino acids: CASSDGTSPLHF. The CDR3, as DNA: TGTGCCAGCAGCGACGGTACTTCACCCCTCCACTTT. The chain uses TRBV6-1 and TRBJ1-6; no clear D gene. This CDR3 is 12 amino acids long. The V end lost 6 bases, the J end lost 9 bases, and 9 bases lay between the germline ends. Germline V CDR1 and CDR2: MNHNS, SASEGT.

The sample holds many counts of this clonotype. The chain combines TRBV5-1 with TRBJ2-1; the match to TRBD1 covers 7 bases. The CDR3 extends over 12 amino acids. Germline assignment: CDR1 SGHRS and CDR2 YFSETQ. Unmatched junction bases numbered 3, after V lost 4 bases and J lost 8 bases. The CDR3 is CASSEGGDEQFF. In DNA, the CDR3 is TGCGCCAGCAGCGAAGGGGGCGATGAGCAGTTCTTC.

This clonotype was recorded at least ten times. This sequence joins TRBV6-5 and TRBJ1-5; 7 bases map to TRBD1. J lost 2 bases, V lost 6 bases, and 7 bases had no gene match. This CDR3 region has 15 residues. From germline, CDR1 is MNHEY and CDR2 SVGAGI. This CDR3 reads CASSADRSGNQPQHF. The CDR3 coding sequence is TGTGCCAGCAGCGCGGACAGGAGTGGCAATCAGCCCCAGCATTTT.

V and J are TRBV10-3 and TRBJ1-1, with TRBD1 matching 12 bases. CDR3 length equals 12 residues. CDR1 is ENHRY and CDR2 is SYGVKD in the germline V gene. The junction had 6 bases not matched to a gene; V was cut back by 10 bases and J by 9 bases. CDR3 DNA: TGTGCCACCGGGGACAGGGGGCCTAAAGCTTTCTTT. Translating gives CATGDRGPKAFF.

This clonotype has more than one count but fewer than ten. The chain uses TRBV20-1 and TRBJ1-1; TRBD1 matches at 9 bases. Unmatched junction bases numbered 19, after V lost 1 base and J lost 4 bases. The CDR3 length is 19 residues. Germline loops: CDR1 DFQATT, CDR2 SNEGSKA (reference sequence). The CDR3 coding sequence is TGCAGTGCTAGAGTTTTAGCGGAGGTAGGGGACAGGGAGGGCACTGAAGCTTTCTTT. This codes for CSARVLAEVGDREGTEAFF.

This chain connects TRBV20-1 to TRBJ2-1; 15 nucleotides agree with TRBD2. J gave up 12 bases and V 5 bases, and 8 bases lay outside the gene matches. Looked up from germline, CDR1 is DFQATT and CDR2 is SNEGSKA (reference sequence). This CDR3 region has 14 residues. The CDR3 nucleotides read TGCAGTGCTCGTGGACTAGCGGGGGGGCGGGGGCAGTTCTTC. It specifies CSARGLAGGRGQFF.